The rows below give T cell receptor beta chains drawn from one sample of a study of T cell repertoires in cytomegalovirus infection. TCRdb called the reads again in MiXCR, with one record for every CDR3 protein. The sample holds 300,000 to 400,000 distinct CDR3 sequences; about 27% are singletons and the top ten take around 19%. Their antigens are not known. Sequenced material: cultured PBMCs, taken from culture after CMV antigen stimulation. The receptors come from a human donor in good health (CMV status not recorded). Some clones in this sample may be carry-over from other donors' samples. The CDR3 runs from the conserved cysteine through the conserved F or W. Each record gives: D gene, V gene, clone size, J gene, CDR3 protein, CDR3 DNA. The D gene is left open where the match is weak. Only part of the rows carry a size: once, few, many, or a class if the clone is expanded.

D: -; V: TRBV11-2; size: few; J: TRBJ1-2; CDR3: CASSLDIWDKSYTF; DNA: TGTGCCAGCAGCTTAGATATTTGGGACAAATCCTACACCTTC
D: -; V: TRBV5-6; size: few; J: TRBJ1-4; CDR3: CASSLTGVATNEKLFF; DNA: TGTGCCAGCAGCTTGACCGGGGTTGCAACTAATGAAAAACTGTTTTTT
D: TRBD2; V: TRBV6-2/TRBV6-3; size: -; J: TRBJ2-3; CDR3: CASSLYGSGRTDTQYF; DNA: TGTGCCAGCAGCCTTTACGGGAGCGGGAGAACAGATACGCAGTATTTT
D: -; V: TRBV20-1; size: -; J: TRBJ1-5; CDR3: CSASVALQPQHF; DNA: TGCAGTGCTAGTGTCGCCCTTCAGCCCCAGCATTTT
D: -; V: TRBV20-1; size: -; J: TRBJ1-1; CDR3: CSARENREVNTEAFF; DNA: TGCAGTGCTAGAGAAAACAGGGAGGTGAACACTGAAGCTTTCTTT
D: -; V: TRBV10-3; size: few; J: TRBJ2-2; CDR3: CAIRESLGNTGELFF; DNA: TGTGCCATCCGTGAGTCTCTAGGGAACACCGGGGAGCTGTTTTTT
D: -; V: TRBV6-2/TRBV6-3; size: -; J: TRBJ1-5; CDR3: CASSYSRGSAQPQHF; DNA: TGTGCCAGCAGTTACTCGAGAGGGTCAGCTCAGCCCCAGCATTTT
D: TRBD1; V: TRBV4-1; size: -; J: TRBJ1-1; CDR3: CASSPRGRQGAEAFF; DNA: TGCGCCAGCAGCCCGAGGGGGAGGCAGGGGGCTGAAGCTTTCTTT
D: TRBD1; V: TRBV7-6; size: -; J: TRBJ1-1; CDR3: CASSYRDRGPTEAFF; DNA: TGTGCCAGCAGCTACCGGGACAGGGGGCCCACTGAAGCTTTCTTT
D: -; V: TRBV11-2; size: many; J: TRBJ2-7; CDR3: CASSLEGRVRYEQYF; DNA: TGTGCCAGCAGCTTAGAAGGCAGGGTGCGATACGAGCAGTACTTC
D: TRBD2; V: TRBV5-1; size: few; J: TRBJ2-1; CDR3: CASSTTITSGSLNEQFF; DNA: TGCGCCAGCAGCACTACGATTACTAGCGGGAGTTTAAATGAGCAGTTCTTC
D: -; V: TRBV18; size: -; J: TRBJ1-3; CDR3: CASSPPQGNTIYF; DNA: TGTGCCAGCTCACCACCGCAGGGAAACACCATATATTTT
D: TRBD2; V: TRBV7-3; size: -; J: TRBJ2-5; CDR3: CASSLIAGGLETQYF; DNA: TGTGCCAGCAGCTTAATTGCGGGGGGGCTTGAGACCCAGTACTTC
D: -; V: TRBV3-1; size: -; J: TRBJ2-3; CDR3: CASSLGIPGTSTDTQYF; DNA: TGTGCCAGCAGCCTCGGAATCCCCGGGACTAGCACAGATACGCAGTATTTT
D: TRBD1; V: TRBV29-1; size: few; J: TRBJ1-2; CDR3: CSVDKGQADGYTF; DNA: TGCAGCGTTGATAAGGGACAGGCTGATGGCTACACCTTC
D: -; V: TRBV19; size: few; J: TRBJ1-2; CDR3: CASSIRQGGYTF; DNA: TGTGCCAGTAGTATCCGACAAGGCGGCTACACCTTC
D: -; V: TRBV19; size: -; J: TRBJ2-3; CDR3: CASSTWGTDTQYF; DNA: TGTGCCAGTAGTACATGGGGAACAGATACGCAGTATTTT
D: TRBD2; V: TRBV4-2; size: many; J: TRBJ2-7; CDR3: CASSRASGPLVPYEQYF; DNA: TGTGCCAGCAGCCGGGCTAGCGGTCCCCTAGTTCCCTACGAGCAGTACTTC
D: -; V: TRBV7-6; size: -; J: TRBJ1-2; CDR3: CASSPPDGGESTF; DNA: TGTGCCAGCAGCCCCCCGGACGGGGGTGAGTCAACCTTC
D: -; V: TRBV4-1; size: many; J: TRBJ1-6; CDR3: CASSLANAGSSSYNSPLHF; DNA: TGCGCCAGCAGCCTAGCCAACGCGGGCTCCAGCTCCTATAATTCACCCCTCCACTTT
D: -; V: TRBV6-5; size: -; J: TRBJ1-3; CDR3: CASSYAGTGNTIYF; DNA: TGTGCCAGCAGTTATGCGGGGACTGGAAACACCATATATTTT
D: -; V: TRBV20-1; size: few; J: TRBJ1-2; CDR3: CSANPREYGYTF; DNA: TGCAGTGCTAACCCCAGGGAATATGGCTACACCTTC
D: -; V: TRBV20-1; size: -; J: TRBJ1-1; CDR3: CSAMNSMNTEAFF; DNA: TGCAGTGCTATGAACAGTATGAACACTGAAGCTTTCTTT
D: -; V: TRBV7-6; size: few; J: TRBJ2-2; CDR3: CALRRDTGELFF; DNA: TGTGCCCTAAGGCGCGACACCGGGGAGCTGTTTTTT
D: -; V: TRBV12-3/TRBV12-4; size: -; J: TRBJ1-1; CDR3: CASMEMNTEAFF; DNA: TGTGCCAGCATGGAGATGAACACTGAAGCTTTCTTT
D: TRBD2; V: TRBV5-1; size: -; J: TRBJ2-5; CDR3: CASSPGLAGPQETQYF; DNA: TGCGCCAGCAGCCCCGGACTAGCGGGGCCCCAAGAGACCCAGTACTTC
D: -; V: TRBV6-1; size: few; J: TRBJ1-5; CDR3: CASRWGDNQPQHF; DNA: TGTGCCAGCAGGTGGGGAGACAATCAGCCCCAGCATTTT
D: -; V: TRBV28; size: few; J: TRBJ2-1; CDR3: CASSLMLAGLNEQFF; DNA: TGTGCCAGCAGTTTAATGTTGGCGGGTCTTAATGAGCAGTTCTTC
D: TRBD2; V: TRBV4-1; size: -; J: TRBJ2-1; CDR3: CASSQEGTAGGLYNEQFF; DNA: TGCGCCAGCAGCCAAGAGGGGACCGCGGGGGGGCTCTACAATGAGCAGTTCTTC
D: -; V: TRBV11-1; size: few; J: TRBJ1-2; CDR3: CASSLSGSFYGYTF; DNA: TGTGCCAGCAGCTTAAGCGGCAGTTTCTATGGCTACACCTTC
D: -; V: TRBV20-1; size: -; J: TRBJ2-1; CDR3: CSASVVQNEQFF; DNA: TGCAGTGCTAGCGTAGTACAGAACGAGCAGTTCTTC
D: TRBD1; V: TRBV7-8; size: few; J: TRBJ2-5; CDR3: CASSLQGAGRETQYF; DNA: TGTGCCAGCAGCTTACAGGGGGCCGGTCGGGAGACCCAGTACTTC